Listed here are 32 T cell receptor beta chains from one sample, sequenced in a study of cytomegalovirus exposure and HLA in healthy donors. The primer mix had 60 Vbeta and 13 Jbeta primers. Sequencing used immunoSEQ multiplex PCR; TCRdb keeps in-frame clones, though not all of them. The table shows 200,000 to 250,000 clones, with approximately 88% occurring only once. Sequencing was performed on PBMCs. These receptors were collected from a boy between 2 and 10 years old in good health and CMV-seronegative.

The table lists this clone with a few counts. The chain employs TRBV6-6 and TRBJ2-7, with 8 nucleotides matching TRBD1. V trimming: 3 bases; J trimming: 3 bases; junction bases outside the gene matches: 4. The CDR3 consists of 14 residues. Germline assignment: CDR1 MNHNY and CDR2 SVGAGI (reference sequence). The CDR3, as DNA: TGTGCCAGCAGTTATGTTGACAGGGGCTACGAGCAGTACTTC. It translates to CASSYVDRGYEQYF.

This rearrangement joins TRBV9 to TRBJ2-7; TRBD2 is a possible D gene (5 bases). This CDR3 is built from 14 residues. Germline lookup yields CDR1 SGDLS and CDR2 YYNGEE. Trimming left V 4 bases short and J 4 bases short, with 15 bases between. For the CDR3, the DNA is TGTGCCAGCAGCCCAAGAGGCGGGCCGTACGAGCAGTACTTC. The encoded protein is CASSPRGGPYEQYF.

The chain joins TRBV7-2 to TRBJ1-1, with 7 bases that match TRBD1. Germline V gene data show CDR1 as SGHTA and CDR2 as FQGNSA. V trimming: 3 bases; J trimming: 1 base; junction bases outside the gene matches: 8. The CDR3 is 16 residues long. The CDR3 sequence: CASSFHIGTENTEAFF. CDR3 nucleotides: TGTGCCAGCAGCTTTCATATTGGGACAGAGAACACTGAAGCTTTCTTT.

The J gene is TRBJ1-3, the V gene TRBV19; possibly TRBD1 for D (5 bases). The CDR3 spans 14 residues. The ends were cut back, 8 bases at V and 2 bases at J, with 13 bases in the middle. The V gene's germline CDR1 is LNHDA and CDR2 SQIVND (reference sequence). Here the CDR3 DNA reads TGTGCCAGTGCGAGACAGAAGACTGGAAACACCATATATTTT. This sequence encodes CASARQKTGNTIYF.

This chain connects TRBV5-1 to TRBJ1-1; 7 nucleotides line up with TRBD1. CDR1 is SGHRS and CDR2 is YFSETQ in the germline V gene. The CDR3 has 11 residues. With 4 bases clipped from V and 8 bases from J, the junction kept 2 bases outside the gene matches. CDR3 in DNA: TGCGCCAGCAGCCTGACAGGGGAAGCTTTCTTT. Its protein is CASSLTGEAFF.

V and J are TRBV5-1 and TRBJ2-2, with D perhaps TRBD1 (6 bases). The germline gives CDR1 SGHRS, CDR2 YFSETQ. This CDR3 has 15 amino acids. The V end lost 1 base, the J end lost 3 bases, and 10 bases lay between the germline ends. The CDR3 DNA is TGCGCCAGCAGCTTGACAGGGAAGGACACCGGGGAGCTGTTTTTT. It translates to CASSLTGKDTGELFF.

The rearrangement joins TRBV19 to TRBJ1-5; D is perhaps TRBD1 (6 bases). V lost 10 bases and J lost 5, with 15 bases in between. This CDR3 contains 13 residues. CDR1 and CDR2 (germline): LNHDA, SQIVND (reference sequence). The chain's CDR3 is CATRWGGDQPQHF. CDR3 sequence (DNA): TGTGCCACAAGATGGGGGGGCGATCAGCCCCAGCATTTT.

The chain carries TRBV7-2 and TRBJ2-7; unclear D gene. Trimming took off 5 bases at V and 2 bases at J, with 7 bases between the two ends. The CDR3 length is 12 residues. The germline V gene has CDR1 SGHTA and CDR2 FQGNSA. Here the CDR3 DNA reads TGTGCCAGCAGCCTATCTCCCTACGAGCAGTACTTC. Protein product: CASSLSPYEQYF.

A single count supports this clone. The chain joins TRBV5-1 to TRBJ2-3; D may be TRBD2 (5 bases). The CDR3 totals 14 residues. CDR1 SGHRS and CDR2 YFSETQ come from the germline V gene. V dropped 4 bases and J dropped 0 bases, with 9 bases sitting between them. CDR3 region: CASSPGGSTDTQYF. The CDR3 region has the DNA TGCGCCAGCAGCCCTGGCGGGAGCACAGATACGCAGTATTTT.

The chain combines TRBV2 with TRBJ2-1, with 16 bases matching TRBD2. J was trimmed by 12 bases and V by 3 bases; bases with no gene match: 5. The germline V gene encodes CDR1 SNHLY and CDR2 FYNNEI. CDR3 length: 15 amino acids. CDR3 DNA: TGTGCCAGCAGTGAGGGACTAGCGGGAGGGCCGGGGCAGTTCTTC. It encodes CASSEGLAGGPGQFF.

Worth noting for this clone: Because the CDR3's place on the DNA is in doubt, the DNA is left out and the CDR3 is given as listed by TCRdb. This chain joins TRBV12-5 and TRBJ1-6; TRBD1 is taken as the D call from the table, unchecked against the DNA. The CDR3 adds up to 16 amino acids, both ends counted. CDR1 and CDR2 from the germline V gene are LGHNT and FRNRAP. This CDR3 reads CASGLGTGQINSPLHF.

The chain uses TRBV27 and TRBJ1-2; 11 nucleotides align to TRBD1. The trim removed 4 bases at V and 7 bases at J, leaving 2 bases unmatched. CDR3 size: 13 residues. Germline V CDR1 and CDR2: MNHEY, SMNVEV (reference sequence). The CDR3 loop reads CASSSDRGLGYTF. The CDR3 DNA follows: TGTGCCAGCAGTTCGGACAGGGGGCTTGGCTACACCTTC.

V gene TRBV10-3 combines with J gene TRBJ2-7; weak D call: TRBD2 (6 bases). Germline V gene data show CDR1 as ENHRY and CDR2 as SYGVKD. The V end lost 3 bases, the J end lost 5 bases, and 14 bases lay between the germline ends. This CDR3 contains 14 residues. In DNA, the CDR3 is TGTGCCATCAGTGAACCACGGAGGGAGGACGAGCAGTACTTC. Protein product: CAISEPRREDEQYF.

The V gene is TRBV27, the J gene TRBJ2-5; 7 bases line up with TRBD1. Trimming removed 4 bases from V and 2 bases from J; junction bases left unmatched: 4. This CDR3 spans 14 amino acids. Germline V gene data show CDR1 as MNHEY and CDR2 as SMNVEV (reference sequence). The CDR3, as DNA: TGTGCCAGCAGTTGGGCCAGGGGGCAAGAGACCCAGTACTTC. Translation gives CASSWARGQETQYF.

This chain links TRBV7-6 with TRBJ2-7; 7 bases align to TRBD2. The CDR3 totals 15 residues. Germline CDR1 SGHVS, CDR2 FNYEAQ. The ends lost 0 bases at V and 3 bases at J; junction bases unmatched: 5. Here the CDR3 DNA reads TGTGCCAGCAGCTTAGCGACTGGGGGGGACTACGAGCAGTACTTC. This sequence encodes CASSLATGGDYEQYF.

V and J are TRBV14 and TRBJ2-3; D is undetermined. This CDR3 is built from 15 residues. The germline gives CDR1 SGHDN, CDR2 FVKESK. Trimming left V 0 bases short and J 2 bases short, with 9 bases between. This chain's CDR3 is CASSQEGYYTDTQYF. The CDR3 DNA reads TGTGCCAGCAGCCAAGAAGGTTACTACACAGATACGCAGTATTTT.

The chain recombines TRBV13 with TRBJ2-5; D remains ambiguous. The germline CDR1 and CDR2 sequences are PRHDT and FYEKMQ (reference sequence). The length of the CDR3 is 12 residues. The V end lost 3 bases, the J end lost 5 bases, and 7 bases lay between the germline ends. The CDR3 sequence: CASSLPRETQYF. As DNA, the CDR3 is TGTGCCAGCAGCTTGCCGAGGGAGACCCAGTACTTC.

This clone appeared a few times. V usage is TRBV27 and J usage is TRBJ2-5; 8 bases align to TRBD2. The CDR3 loop spans 14 amino acids. Germline lookup yields CDR1 MNHEY and CDR2 SMNVEV (reference sequence). V trimming: 5 bases; J trimming: 5 bases; junction bases outside the gene matches: 7. The CDR3 bases are TGTGCCAGCAGTCCGACTAGCGTTTGGGAGACCCAGTACTTC. Translating it yields CASSPTSVWETQYF.

This chain connects TRBV6-5 to TRBJ2-1; D unresolved. Germline V lookup: CDR1 MNHEY, CDR2 SVGAGI. The V gene lost 8 bases and the J gene lost 6 bases, with 20 bases spanning the gap. The CDR3 covers 15 residues. DNA for the CDR3: TGTGCCAGCGCAAGGATGGGCAGCATGCCCAATGAGCAGTTCTTC. Its translation: CASARMGSMPNEQFF.

On this clone: Other DNA sequences of this sample code for an identical CDR3. V and J are TRBV15 and TRBJ2-7; the D gene is possibly TRBD2 (5 bases). Trimming stripped 4 bases from V and 6 bases from J, with 10 bases between. CDR1 is LNHNV, CDR2 YYDKDF, per germline (reference sequence). This CDR3 spans 12 amino acids. CDR3 sequence (DNA): TGTGCCACCAGCACCCTAGAGGGCGAGCAGTACTTC. Translated: CATSTLEGEQYF.

Only one count was recorded for this clone. V usage is TRBV30 and J usage is TRBJ1-2; D not resolved. Trimming left V 0 bases short and J 4 bases short, with 15 bases between. There are 15 residues in the CDR3. CDR1 is GTSNPN and CDR2 is SVGIG in the germline V gene (reference sequence). The CDR3 bases are TGTGCCTGGAGTGTACATCCAGGTGGATTCTATGGCTACACCTTC. Translated: CAWSVHPGGFYGYTF.

This chain links TRBV19 with TRBJ1-3, with a tentative D call TRBD1 (6 bases). CDR1 and CDR2 from the germline V gene are LNHDA and SQIVND (reference sequence). The CDR3 length is 16 residues. Trimming removed 6 bases at V and 3 bases at J, with 18 bases between. The CDR3: CASSTGLGKGGNTIYF. The CDR3 nucleotides are TGTGCCAGTAGCACAGGGTTGGGTAAGGGTGGAAACACCATATATTTT.

The V gene is TRBV25-1, the J gene TRBJ2-7; the D gene is possibly TRBD1 (6 bases). V dropped 5 bases and J dropped 2 bases, with 13 bases sitting between them. CDR3 size: 14 residues. Germline loops: CDR1 MGHDK, CDR2 SYGVNS. The CDR3 DNA is TGTGCCAGCAGTCAGGACAGTACTGCCTACGAGCAGTACTTC. Its translation: CASSQDSTAYEQYF.

The V and J genes are TRBV5-6 and TRBJ1-2; 8 bases agree with TRBD1. The J segment lost 3 bases and the V segment lost 5 bases, leaving 6 bases of the junction unmatched. The CDR3 extends over 14 amino acids. From germline, CDR1 is SGHDT and CDR2 YYEEEE. The CDR3 spells CASSFKDRDYGYTF. DNA for the CDR3: TGTGCCAGCAGTTTTAAGGACAGGGACTATGGCTACACCTTC.

The chain carries TRBV5-1 and TRBJ2-7; 9 bases fit TRBD1. The CDR3 loop spans 16 amino acids. Germline values: CDR1 SGHRS, CDR2 YFSETQ. V was clipped by 1 base and J by 5 bases; unmatched bases: 10. CDR3 protein: CASSLNSRDRDHEQYF. The CDR3 DNA follows: TGCGCCAGCAGCTTGAATTCCCGGGACAGGGACCACGAGCAGTACTTC.

The chain recombines TRBV6-1 with TRBJ2-2; TRBD1 matches at 8 bases. Germline values: CDR1 MNHNS, CDR2 SASEGT. The ends lost 6 bases at V and 7 bases at J; junction bases unmatched: 4. CDR3 length: 13 residues. In DNA, the CDR3 is TGTGCCAGCAGGGACAGGGCAGTCGGGGAGCTGTTTTTT. The encoded protein is CASRDRAVGELFF.

The chain joins TRBV10-3 to TRBJ2-7, with 8 positions matching TRBD2. The CDR3 consists of 14 residues. Germline trimming cut 2 bases from V and 6 bases from J; bases unmatched to any gene: 6. Germline V gives CDR1 ENHRY, CDR2 SYGVKD. The CDR3 is CAISEPSGGPEQYF. The DNA of the CDR3 is TGTGCCATCAGTGAGCCGAGCGGGGGCCCCGAGCAGTACTTC.

This clone has more than one count but fewer than ten. V and J are TRBV7-6 and TRBJ2-1, with 10 positions matching TRBD2. Germline V CDR1 and CDR2: SGHVS, FNYEAQ. V lost 5 bases and J lost 6; bases outside the gene matches: 7. This CDR3 contains 15 residues. The CDR3 sequence is CASSQLSGGANEQFF. As DNA, the CDR3 is TGTGCCAGCAGCCAGTTGAGCGGGGGGGCCAATGAGCAGTTCTTC.

This clone was found once. The CDR3 sequence: CASSLAAGTTSTDTQYF. The CDR3 DNA reads TGCGCCAGCAGCTTGGCGGCCGGGACTACTAGCACAGATACGCAGTATTTT. This chain uses TRBV5-1 with TRBJ2-3; TRBD2 matches 7 bases. This CDR3 contains 17 residues. The V segment lost 0 bases and the J segment 0 bases; nucleotides outside the gene matches: 7. The V gene's germline CDR1 is SGHRS and CDR2 YFSETQ.

J is TRBJ2-7 and V is TRBV2; D might be TRBD1 (7 bases). Trimming pared 10 bases from V and 2 bases from J, leaving 18 bases between. This CDR3 has 14 residues. Germline V CDR1 and CDR2: SNHLY, FYNNEI. In DNA, the CDR3 is TGTGCCACCGCGAGGGGCAGGGGGGCCTACGAGCAGTACTTC. This encodes CATARGRGAYEQYF. Filled out from reference TRBV2 and TRBJ2-7, the complete variable domain reads EPEVTQTPSHQVTQMGQEVILRCVPISNHLYFYWYRQILGQKVEFLVSFYNNEISEKSEIFDDQFSVERPDGSNFTLKIRSTKLEDSAMYFCATARGRGAYEQYFGPGTRLTVT.

Notes on this clone: Other DNA sequences within the sample encode an identical CDR3. The chain uses TRBV18 and TRBJ2-7, with no clear D. CDR3 length equals 13 residues. Germline V gene lookup returns CDR1 KGHSH and CDR2 LQKENI. V was clipped by 3 bases and J by 3 bases, with 9 bases between them. CDR3 sequence reads: CASSPGSSYEQYF. In DNA, the CDR3 is TGTGCCAGCTCACCGGGTAGCAGCTACGAGCAGTACTTC.

The chain has TRBV5-1 and TRBJ2-3; the match to TRBD2 covers 9 bases. Germline trimming cut 6 bases from V and 0 bases from J; bases unmatched to any gene: 14. Per the germline V gene, CDR1 is SGHRS and CDR2 is YFSETQ. This CDR3 spans 18 amino acids. The CDR3 DNA follows: TGCGCCAGCATGCTAACTAGCGGGCAATTCCTAAGCACAGATACGCAGTATTTT. Translation gives CASMLTSGQFLSTDTQYF.